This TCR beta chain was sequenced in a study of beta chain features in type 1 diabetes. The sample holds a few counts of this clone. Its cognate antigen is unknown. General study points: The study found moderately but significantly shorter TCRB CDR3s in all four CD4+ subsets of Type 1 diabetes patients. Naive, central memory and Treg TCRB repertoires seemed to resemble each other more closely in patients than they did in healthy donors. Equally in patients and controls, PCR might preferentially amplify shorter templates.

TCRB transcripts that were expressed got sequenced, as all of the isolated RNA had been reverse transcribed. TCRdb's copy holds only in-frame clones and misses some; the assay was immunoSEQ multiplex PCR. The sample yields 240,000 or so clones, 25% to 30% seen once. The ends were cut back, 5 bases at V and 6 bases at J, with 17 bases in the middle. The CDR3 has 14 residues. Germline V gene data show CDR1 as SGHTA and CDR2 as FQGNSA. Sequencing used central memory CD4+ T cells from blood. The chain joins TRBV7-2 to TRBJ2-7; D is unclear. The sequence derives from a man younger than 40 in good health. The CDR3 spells CASSVSSTQPEQYF. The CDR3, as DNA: TGTGCCAGCAGCGTGTCTAGTACTCAGCCCGAGCAGTACTTC.